Shown below are 13 T cell receptor beta chains from a single sample sequenced in a study of graft-versus-host responses after intestinal transplantation. Profiled with immunoSEQ multiplex PCR; TCRdb holds only in-frame clones, not every one. The table records 20,000 to 25,000 clones, roughly half of them present only once. The sequencing here drew on alloreactive CD4+ T cells from a mixed lymphocyte reaction culture, taken before intestinal transplant. The subset was: CFSE-low proliferating T cells sorted from approximately 6-day pre-transplant mixed lymphocyte reaction (GvH or HvG direction). These TCRs come from a human patient who received an intestinal transplant.

V is TRBV2 and J is TRBJ2-7; TRBD1 might be the D (6 bases). The CDR3 spans 14 residues. Trimming took 4 bases from V and 6 from J, leaving 16 bases between them. From germline, CDR1 is SNHLY and CDR2 FYNNEI. CDR3 sequence reads: CASSAQVGAGEQYF. DNA for the CDR3: TGTGCCAGCAGTGCGCAGGTGGGGGCTGGCGAGCAGTACTTC. The full variable domain, in which reference TRBV2 and TRBJ2-7 provide the parts outside the CDR3, is EPEVTQTPSHQVTQMGQEVILRCVPISNHLYFYWYRQILGQKVEFLVSFYNNEISEKSEIFDDQFSVERPDGSNFTLKIRSTKLEDSAMYFCASSAQVGAGEQYFGPGTRLTVT.

The DNA for the CDR3 is TGCGCCAGCAGCTTTTCTTGGACTAGCGGGGGGCGGGCAGATACGCAGTATTTT. Translation: CASSFSWTSGGRADTQYF. The chain uses TRBV5-1 and TRBJ2-3; 14 nucleotides match TRBD2. Germline CDR1 and CDR2: SGHRS and YFSETQ. Losses at the gene ends were 2 bases for V and 4 bases for J; bases not matched to a gene: 9. The CDR3 length is 18 residues.

This sequence joins TRBV18 and TRBJ1-1; a weak D match, TRBD1 (6 bases). Trimming took 6 bases from V and 1 from J, leaving 15 bases between them. The germline CDR1 and CDR2 sequences are KGHSH and LQKENI. The CDR3 sequence is 15 residues long. CDR3 sequence (DNA): TGTGCCAGCTCGCCCCGGCGGACAGCGAACACTGAAGCTTTCTTT. It encodes CASSPRRTANTEAFF.

This chain connects TRBV5-1 to TRBJ1-1; D is unresolved. CDR1 and CDR2 from the germline V gene are SGHRS and YFSETQ. CDR3 size: 14 residues. V lost 0 bases and J 8 bases, leaving 14 bases between the germline ends. The CDR3: CASSLGGSRGEAFF. The CDR3 nucleotides read TGCGCCAGCAGCTTGGGGGGATCGAGAGGGGAAGCTTTCTTT.

V and J are TRBV19 and TRBJ2-3; 12 nucleotides agree with TRBD2. The V and J ends lost 5 bases and 7 bases, in that order; junction bases with no gene match: 7. Per germline, CDR1 LNHDA and CDR2 SQIVND (reference sequence). The CDR3 loop spans 15 amino acids. The CDR3 region is CASSSASGGAYTQYF. The DNA for the CDR3 is TGTGCCAGTAGTTCGGCTAGCGGGGGGGCCTATACGCAGTATTTT.

J is TRBJ2-7 and V is TRBV2; D perhaps matches TRBD1 (5 bases). V lost 8 bases and J lost 6, with 11 bases in between. Looked up from germline, CDR1 is SNHLY and CDR2 is FYNNEI. CDR3 length: 11 amino acids. The DNA of the CDR3 is TGTGCCAGCGGGGCACCCTTCGAGCAGTACTTC. Protein product: CASGAPFEQYF.

This clone was seen a few times. The CDR3 reads CASSLQGHDNQPQHF. The CDR3 bases are TGTGCCAGCAGCTTGCAGGGACACGACAATCAGCCCCAGCATTTT. The genes are TRBV5-6 and TRBJ1-5; D possibly corresponds to TRBD1 (6 bases). Germline CDR1 SGHDT, CDR2 YYEEEE. The CDR3 is made up of 15 amino acids. Trimming took 1 base from V and 3 from J, leaving 11 bases between them. The full variable domain, with the rest looked up from reference TRBV5-6 and TRBJ1-5, is DAGVTQSPTHLIKTRGQQVTLRCSPKSGHDTVSWYQQALGQGPQFIFQYYEEEERQRGNFPDRFSGHQFPNYSSELNVNALLLGDSALYLCASSLQGHDNQPQHFGDGTRLSIL.

In DNA form, the CDR3 reads TGTGCCAGCAGCAAACAACAGGGTATAGATGAGCAGTTCTTC. Translating it yields CASSKQQGIDEQFF. The chain couples TRBV11-2 to TRBJ2-1, with D perhaps TRBD1 (6 bases). In germline, CDR1 is SGHAT, CDR2 FQNNGV. Deletions cut 5 bases from V and 8 bases from J, with 16 bases between. The CDR3 spans 14 residues.

This clone came up a few times. The chain is built from TRBV6-1 and TRBJ2-3; TRBD1 matches at 7 bases. Germline V gives CDR1 MNHNS, CDR2 SASEGT. V lost 6 bases, J lost 4 bases, and 7 bases stayed unmatched. The CDR3 covers 14 residues. CDR3: CASSPLGGSDTQYF. CDR3 in DNA: TGTGCCAGCAGCCCTCTAGGGGGCTCAGATACGCAGTATTTT.

This clone was recorded only once. J is TRBJ1-1 and V is TRBV7-3, with D unresolved. The V gene's germline CDR1 is SGHTA and CDR2 FQGTGA. V lost 0 bases and J lost 8, with 10 bases in between. The CDR3 totals 13 residues. The CDR3, as DNA: TGTGCCAGCAGCTTAACACTGGGCTCCGAAGCTTTCTTT. Residues: CASSLTLGSEAFF.

The J gene is TRBJ2-1, the V gene TRBV18; maybe TRBD1 (5 bases). Per germline, CDR1 KGHSH and CDR2 LQKENI. The CDR3 runs to 14 residues. Trimming stripped 3 bases from V and 7 bases from J, with 13 bases between. CDR3 in DNA: TGTGCCAGCTCACCGCAGGGTTCGTGGAATGAGCAGTTCTTC. Its translation is CASSPQGSWNEQFF.

V and J are TRBV4-1 and TRBJ1-4, with 9 bases identical to TRBD1. Trimming cost V 0 bases and J 10 bases; bases outside gene matches: 9. Germline assignment: CDR1 MGHRA and CDR2 YSYEKL. This CDR3 comprises 16 residues. The CDR3 nucleotides are TGCGCCAGCAGCCAAGAGCTCGGACAGGGGCCAGTAAAACTGTTTTTT. It specifies CASSQELGQGPVKLFF.

The V call is TRBV19, the J call TRBJ2-1, with D unresolved. With 6 bases removed from V and 10 bases from J, the gap between germline ends came to 16 bases. This CDR3 is 13 amino acids long. Germline V lookup: CDR1 LNHDA, CDR2 SQIVND (reference sequence). CDR3 amino acids: CASSPQFTGEQFF. CDR3 sequence (DNA): TGTGCCAGTAGCCCACAGTTTACTGGGGAGCAGTTCTTC. Looking up the rest from reference TRBV19 and TRBJ2-1 gives the full variable domain: DGGITQSPKYLFRKEGQNVTLSCEQNLNHDAMYWYRQDPGQGLRLIYYSQIVNDFQKGDIAEGYSVSREKKESFPLTVTSAQKNPTAFYLCASSPQFTGEQFFGPGTRLTVL.